One and the same sample provided the 17 T cell receptor beta chains below, sequenced in a study of T cell repertoires in cytomegalovirus infection. TCRdb re-derived calls from the reads in MiXCR, one entry per CDR3 protein. The table includes approximately 130,000 distinct CDR3 sequences, almost 9% detected once. The sequenced sample was PBMCs. The receptors here all came from a human donor in good health (CMV status not recorded). Some clones in this sample may be carry-over from other donors' samples.

This clonotype was counted at least ten times. V and J are TRBV7-2 and TRBJ1-4; the match to TRBD1 covers 9 bases. Germline values: CDR1 SGHTA, CDR2 FQGNSA. This CDR3 spans 16 amino acids. The V and J ends lost 5 bases and 2 bases, in that order; junction bases with no gene match: 6. The CDR3 reads CASSARQGGTNEKLFF. The CDR3 DNA reads as TGTGCCAGCAGCGCTCGACAGGGGGGCACTAATGAAAAACTGTTTTTT.

This clonotype has ten or more counts. The chain has TRBV7-6 and TRBJ2-3; tentative D call: TRBD2 (6 bases). Germline CDR1 reads SGHVS; CDR2 reads FNYEAQ. This CDR3 is 14 amino acids long. The V gene lost 1 base and the J gene lost 6 bases, with 11 bases spanning the gap. As DNA, the CDR3 is TGTGCCAGCAGCTTAGGCGCGGGATTTGATACGCAGTATTTT. Its protein is CASSLGAGFDTQYF.

This clonotype was seen ten or more times. The rearrangement uses TRBV28 and TRBJ2-5; D remains unclear. The CDR3 contains 16 residues. The V gene lost 4 bases and the J gene lost 1 base, with 16 bases spanning the gap. The germline CDR1 and CDR2 sequences are MDHEN and SYDVKM. CDR3 amino acids: CASSSERVDRQETQYF. DNA for the CDR3: TGTGCCAGCAGTTCTGAACGGGTGGACCGCCAAGAGACCCAGTACTTC.

In this sample, this clonotype turned up a few times. The CDR3 reads CSASTTSYEQYF. CDR3 nucleotides: TGCAGTGCTAGCACGACCTCCTACGAGCAGTACTTC. This chain uses TRBV20-1 with TRBJ2-7; D unclear. Looked up from germline, CDR1 is DFQATT and CDR2 is SNEGSKA (reference sequence). The CDR3 covers 12 residues. The germline V and J ends were trimmed by 3 bases and 0 bases, with 6 bases remaining between them.

Many counts were recorded for this clonotype. The chain employs TRBV2 and TRBJ1-1; possible D gene TRBD1, 5 bases. Germline values: CDR1 SNHLY, CDR2 FYNNEI. The V end was cut by 6 bases, the J end by 6 bases, with 11 bases between. The CDR3 length is 12 residues. The CDR3, as DNA: TGTGCCAGCAGCGCTGACAGCGCTGAAGCTTTCTTT. Protein sequence: CASSADSAEAFF.

There are many counts of this clonotype. The CDR3 spells CASSLKANTEAFF. DNA of the CDR3: TGTGCCAGCAGCTTAAAAGCGAACACTGAAGCTTTCTTT. The rearrangement joins TRBV7-2 to TRBJ1-1; D is uncertain. Per germline, CDR1 SGHTA and CDR2 FQGNSA. The CDR3 runs 13 residues. V shed 2 bases and J shed 1 base, with 5 bases lying between them.

This chain connects TRBV6-5 to TRBJ1-1; 7 bases agree with TRBD1. Looked up from germline, CDR1 is MNHEY and CDR2 is SVGAGI. V lost 2 bases and J lost 4; bases outside the gene matches: 13. CDR3 length: 17 residues. CDR3 coding DNA: TGTGCCAGCAGTTACGCGGCTGTAGGGGGCGCCGGCACTGAAGCTTTCTTT. Protein sequence: CASSYAAVGGAGTEAFF.

This clonotype occurred many times. The rearrangement uses TRBV11-1 and TRBJ2-1; weak D call: TRBD2 (6 bases). The CDR3 consists of 11 residues. Trimming took off 5 bases at V and 8 bases at J, with 7 bases between the two ends. Germline V gives CDR1 SGHAT, CDR2 FQDESV (reference sequence). The CDR3 here is CASSRGDEQFF. CDR3 nucleotides: TGTGCCAGCAGCCGCGGGGATGAGCAGTTCTTC.

This clonotype occurred many times. The chain recombines TRBV20-1 with TRBJ1-1; 7 bases line up with TRBD1. Per the germline V gene, CDR1 is DFQATT and CDR2 is SNEGSKA (reference sequence). The CDR3 is 16 residues long. V was clipped by 0 bases and J by 4 bases; unmatched bases: 11. The CDR3 DNA reads as TGCAGTGCTAGAGATTGGGCTACAGGGGATAGCACTGAAGCTTTCTTT. Residues: CSARDWATGDSTEAFF.

This clonotype was seen ten or more times. The V call is TRBV11-2, the J call TRBJ1-1; D remains ambiguous. From germline, CDR1 is SGHAT and CDR2 FQNNGV. The CDR3 contains 15 residues. Between the trimmed V and J ends, which lost 1 base and 1 base, there was a span of 10 bases. CDR3 DNA: TGTGCCAGCAGCTTAGGCCGGCGAGGGAACACTGAAGCTTTCTTT. Translation: CASSLGRRGNTEAFF.

This clonotype was seen a handful of times. J is TRBJ2-1 and V is TRBV20-1; 9 positions match TRBD2. V lost 5 bases and J lost 4; bases outside the gene matches: 9. CDR3 length: 15 residues. Germline assignment: CDR1 DFQATT and CDR2 SNEGSKA (reference sequence). The CDR3 spells CSALDLAGHYNEQFF. CDR3 in DNA: TGCAGTGCTCTCGATCTAGCGGGGCATTACAATGAGCAGTTCTTC.

In its sample, this clonotype was seen many times. The V gene is TRBV7-2, the J gene TRBJ2-1; D unresolved. Trimming shortened V by 4 bases and J by 8 bases, and 21 bases separated the two germline ends. CDR3 length: 16 amino acids. CDR1 and CDR2 from the germline V gene are SGHTA and FQGNSA. CDR3 sequence: CASSSARALARDEQFF. CDR3 bases: TGTGCCAGCAGCTCCGCCCGGGCTTTAGCACGCGATGAGCAGTTCTTC.

This clonotype was detected ten times or more. This chain connects TRBV5-4 to TRBJ2-3; D possibly corresponds to TRBD2 (7 bases). CDR1 and CDR2 (germline): SGHNT, YYREEE (reference sequence). There are 14 residues in the CDR3. Trimming stripped 7 bases from V and 2 bases from J, with 14 bases between. Here the CDR3 DNA reads TGTGCCAGCGGTGCGGGGGCCTTCACAGATACGCAGTATTTT. This gives the protein CASGAGAFTDTQYF.

V and J are TRBV29-1 and TRBJ2-5; 7 bases fit TRBD2. Germline CDR1 is SQVTM and CDR2 is ANQGSEA. The CDR3 loop spans 12 amino acids. The CDR3 coding sequence is TGCAGTGCCTGGGGGGGAGCAGAGACCCAGTACTTC. Translating it yields CSAWGGAETQYF.

The rearrangement joins TRBV28 to TRBJ2-5; D uncertain. This CDR3 has 13 amino acids. Germline values: CDR1 MDHEN, CDR2 SYDVKM. The V end lost 6 bases, the J end lost 0 bases, and 8 bases lay between the germline ends. The CDR3 nucleotides are TGTGCCAGCAGAACCCGGGACCAAGAGACCCAGTACTTC. Residues: CASRTRDQETQYF. Combining the CDR3 with reference TRBV28 and TRBJ2-5 gives the whole variable domain DVKVTQSSRYLVKRTGEKVFLECVQDMDHENMFWYRQDPGLGLRLIYFSYDVKMKEKGDIPEGYSVSREKKERFSLILESASTNQTSMYLCASRTRDQETQYFGPGTRLLVL.

This clonotype came up many times. The chain uses TRBV28 and TRBJ1-1; tentatively, D is TRBD1 (6 bases). V was cut by 2 bases and J by 10 bases, with 11 bases left in between. The CDR3 covers 12 residues. Per germline, CDR1 MDHEN and CDR2 SYDVKM. CDR3 amino acids: CASSLPGTRAFF. The CDR3 DNA reads as TGTGCCAGCAGTTTACCGGGGACAAGAGCTTTCTTT.

Ten or more counts support this clonotype. V usage is TRBV7-8 and J usage is TRBJ1-1; possible D gene TRBD1, 6 bases. Germline CDR1 reads SGHVS; CDR2 reads FQNEAQ. CDR3 length: 18 amino acids. V gave up 5 bases and J gave up 7 bases, with 29 bases separating them. The CDR3 nucleotides read TGTGCCAGCAGCCCTAGACACTGGGGGCCTATTATTACGGATGAAGCTTTCTTT. Translated, it gives CASSPRHWGPIITDEAFF.